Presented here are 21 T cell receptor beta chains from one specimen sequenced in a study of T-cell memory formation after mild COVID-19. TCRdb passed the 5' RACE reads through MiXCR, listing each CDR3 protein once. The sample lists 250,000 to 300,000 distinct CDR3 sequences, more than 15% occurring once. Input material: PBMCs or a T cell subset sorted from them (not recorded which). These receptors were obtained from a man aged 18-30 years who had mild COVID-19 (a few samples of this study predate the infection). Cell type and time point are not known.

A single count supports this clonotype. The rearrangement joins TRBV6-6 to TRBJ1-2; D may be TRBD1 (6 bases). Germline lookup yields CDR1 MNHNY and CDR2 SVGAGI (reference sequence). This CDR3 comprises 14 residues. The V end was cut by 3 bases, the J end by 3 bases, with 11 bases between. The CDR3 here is CASSYDRTYYGYTF. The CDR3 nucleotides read TGTGCCAGCAGTTATGACAGGACCTACTATGGCTACACCTTC.

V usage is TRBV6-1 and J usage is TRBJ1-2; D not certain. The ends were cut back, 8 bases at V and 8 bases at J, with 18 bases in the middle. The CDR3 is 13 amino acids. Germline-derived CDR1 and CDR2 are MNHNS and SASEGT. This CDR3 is CASDGVPLKGYTF. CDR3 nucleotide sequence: TGTGCCAGCGATGGGGTCCCATTGAAAGGCTACACCTTC.

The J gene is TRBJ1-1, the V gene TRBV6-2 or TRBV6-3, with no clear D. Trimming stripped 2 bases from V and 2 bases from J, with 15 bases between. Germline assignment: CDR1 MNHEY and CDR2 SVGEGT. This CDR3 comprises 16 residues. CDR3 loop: CASSYMAARFNTEAFF. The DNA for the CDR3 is TGTGCCAGCAGTTACATGGCAGCTCGATTTAACACTGAAGCTTTCTTT.

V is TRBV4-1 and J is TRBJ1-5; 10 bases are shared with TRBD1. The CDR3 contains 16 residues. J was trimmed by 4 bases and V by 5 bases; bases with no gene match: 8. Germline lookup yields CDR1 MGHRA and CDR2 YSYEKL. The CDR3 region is CASSVRDRGLNQPQHF. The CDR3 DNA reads TGCGCCAGCAGCGTCCGGGACAGGGGATTGAATCAGCCCCAGCATTTT.

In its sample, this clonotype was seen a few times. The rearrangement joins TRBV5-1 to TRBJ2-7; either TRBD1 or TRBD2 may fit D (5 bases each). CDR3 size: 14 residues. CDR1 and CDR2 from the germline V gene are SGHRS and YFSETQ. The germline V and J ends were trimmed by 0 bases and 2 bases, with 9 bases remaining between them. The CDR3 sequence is CASSLGDGAYEQYF. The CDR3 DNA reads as TGCGCCAGCAGCTTGGGGGACGGAGCCTACGAGCAGTACTTC.

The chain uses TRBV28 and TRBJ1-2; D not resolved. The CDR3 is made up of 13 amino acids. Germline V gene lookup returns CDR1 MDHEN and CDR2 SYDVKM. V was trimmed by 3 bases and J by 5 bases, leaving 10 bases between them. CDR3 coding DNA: TGTGCCAGCAGTTTCGGATCGGTTTATGGCTACACCTTC. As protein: CASSFGSVYGYTF.

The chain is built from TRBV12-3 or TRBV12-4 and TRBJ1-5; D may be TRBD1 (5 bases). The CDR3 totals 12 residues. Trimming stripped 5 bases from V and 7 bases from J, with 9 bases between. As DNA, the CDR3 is TGTGCCAGCAGTCAGGGATACCAGCCCCAGCATTTT. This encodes CASSQGYQPQHF.

CDR3 DNA: TGTGCCAGCAGTCGGGACGGCAACTCCTATAATTCACCCCTCCACTTT. Translating gives CASSRDGNSYNSPLHF. The chain couples TRBV28 to TRBJ1-6; tentative D call: TRBD1 (5 bases). Trimming pared 5 bases from V and 0 bases from J, leaving 11 bases between. CDR1 is MDHEN, CDR2 SYDVKM, per germline. This CDR3 has 16 residues.

The CDR3 sequence: CASSPRRYTEAFF. CDR3 nucleotides: TGTGCCAGCAGCCCCAGGAGATACACTGAAGCTTTCTTT. The V call is TRBV12-3 or TRBV12-4, the J call TRBJ1-1; D remains ambiguous. This CDR3 has 13 residues. V lost 6 bases, J lost 3 bases, and 11 bases lay in between.

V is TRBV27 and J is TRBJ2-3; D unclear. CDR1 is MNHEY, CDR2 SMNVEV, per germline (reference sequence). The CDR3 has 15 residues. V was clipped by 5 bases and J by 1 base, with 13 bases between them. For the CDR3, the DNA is TGTGCCAGCAGTACTGCTTCTTCAGGCACAGATACGCAGTATTTT. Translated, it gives CASSTASSGTDTQYF.

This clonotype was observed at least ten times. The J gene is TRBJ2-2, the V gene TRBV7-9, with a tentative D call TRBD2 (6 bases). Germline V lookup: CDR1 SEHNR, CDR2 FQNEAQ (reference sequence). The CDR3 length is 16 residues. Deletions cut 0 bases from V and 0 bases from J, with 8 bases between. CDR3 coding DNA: TGTGCCAGCAGCTTAGCGGCGGGGACGAACACCGGGGAGCTGTTTTTT. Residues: CASSLAAGTNTGELFF.

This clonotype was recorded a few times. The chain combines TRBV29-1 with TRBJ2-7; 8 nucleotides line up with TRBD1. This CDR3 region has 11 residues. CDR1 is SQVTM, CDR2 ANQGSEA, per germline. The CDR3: CSAWTGYEQYV. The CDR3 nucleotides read TGCAGTGCATGGACAGGGTACGAGCAGTACGTC.

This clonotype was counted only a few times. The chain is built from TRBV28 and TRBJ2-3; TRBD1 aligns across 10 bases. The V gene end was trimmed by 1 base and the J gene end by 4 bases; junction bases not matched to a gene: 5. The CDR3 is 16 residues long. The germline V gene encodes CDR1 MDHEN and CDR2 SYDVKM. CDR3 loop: CASSLLGTGVSDTQYF. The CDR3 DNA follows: TGTGCCAGCAGTTTATTAGGGACAGGGGTATCAGATACGCAGTATTTT.

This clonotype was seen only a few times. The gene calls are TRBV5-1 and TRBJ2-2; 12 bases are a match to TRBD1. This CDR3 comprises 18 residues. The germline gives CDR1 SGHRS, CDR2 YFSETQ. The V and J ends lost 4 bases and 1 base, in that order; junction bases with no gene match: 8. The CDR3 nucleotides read TGCGCCAGCAGCGTGGGACAGGGGGCTTACTTGAACACCGGGGAGCTGTTTTTT. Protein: CASSVGQGAYLNTGELFF.

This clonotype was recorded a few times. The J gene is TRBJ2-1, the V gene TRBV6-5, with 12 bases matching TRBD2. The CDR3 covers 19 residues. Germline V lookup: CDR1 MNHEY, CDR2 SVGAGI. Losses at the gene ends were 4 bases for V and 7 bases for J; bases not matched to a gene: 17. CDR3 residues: CASSFAQTPTSGSRNEQFF. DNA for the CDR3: TGTGCCAGCAGTTTCGCCCAAACCCCGACTAGCGGGAGTAGGAATGAGCAGTTCTTC.

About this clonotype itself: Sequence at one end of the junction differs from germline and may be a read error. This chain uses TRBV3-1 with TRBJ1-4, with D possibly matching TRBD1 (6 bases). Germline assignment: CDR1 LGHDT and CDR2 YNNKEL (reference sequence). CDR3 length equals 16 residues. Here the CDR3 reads CASCQRGRGGNEKLFF. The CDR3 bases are TGTGCCAGCTGCCAGCGGGGGCGCGGGGGTAATGAAAAACTGTTTTTT. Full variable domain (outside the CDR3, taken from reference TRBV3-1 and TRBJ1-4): DTAVSQTPKYLVTQMGNDKSIKCEQNLGHDTMYWYKQDSKKFLKIMFSYNNKELIINETVPNRFSPKSPDKAHLNLHINSLELGDSAVYFCASCQRGRGGNEKLFFGSGTQLSVL.

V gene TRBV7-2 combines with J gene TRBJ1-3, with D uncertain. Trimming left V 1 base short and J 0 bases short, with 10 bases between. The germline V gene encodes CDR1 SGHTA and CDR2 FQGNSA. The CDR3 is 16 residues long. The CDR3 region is CASSLGPNASGNTIYF. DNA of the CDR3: TGTGCCAGCAGCTTAGGGCCGAATGCCTCTGGAAACACCATATATTTT. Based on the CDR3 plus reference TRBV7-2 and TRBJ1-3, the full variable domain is GAGVSQSPSNKVTEKGKDVELRCDPISGHTALYWYRQSLGQGLEFLIYFQGNSAPDKSGLPSDRFSAERTGGSVSTLTIQRTQQEDSAVYLCASSLGPNASGNTIYFGEGSWLTVV.

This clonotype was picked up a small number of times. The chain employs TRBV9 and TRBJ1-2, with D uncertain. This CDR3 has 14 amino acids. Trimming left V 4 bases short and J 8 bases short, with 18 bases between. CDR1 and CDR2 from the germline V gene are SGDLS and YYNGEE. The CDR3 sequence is CASSTGVPRGGYTF. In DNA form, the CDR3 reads TGTGCCAGCAGCACCGGGGTCCCCCGCGGAGGCTACACCTTC.

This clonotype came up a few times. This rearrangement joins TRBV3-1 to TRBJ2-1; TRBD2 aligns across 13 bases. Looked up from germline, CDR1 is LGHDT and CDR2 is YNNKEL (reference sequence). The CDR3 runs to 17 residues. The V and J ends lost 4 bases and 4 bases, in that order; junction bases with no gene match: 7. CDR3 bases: TGTGCCAGCAGCCCACAGGGACTAGCGGGGCGGTACAATGAGCAGTTCTTC. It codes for CASSPQGLAGRYNEQFF.

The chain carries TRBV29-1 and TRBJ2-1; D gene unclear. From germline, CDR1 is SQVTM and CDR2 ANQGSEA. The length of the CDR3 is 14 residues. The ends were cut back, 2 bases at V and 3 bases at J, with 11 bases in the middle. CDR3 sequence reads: CSVERPIDYNEQFF. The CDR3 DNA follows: TGCAGCGTTGAACGGCCGATAGACTACAATGAGCAGTTCTTC.

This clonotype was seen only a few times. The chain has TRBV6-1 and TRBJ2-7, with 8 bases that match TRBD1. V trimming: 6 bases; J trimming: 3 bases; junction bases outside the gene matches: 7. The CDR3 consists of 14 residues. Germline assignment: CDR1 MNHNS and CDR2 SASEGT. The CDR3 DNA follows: TGTGCCAGCAGCAGGGGGCAATTCTTCTACGAGCAGTACGTC. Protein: CASSRGQFFYEQYV.